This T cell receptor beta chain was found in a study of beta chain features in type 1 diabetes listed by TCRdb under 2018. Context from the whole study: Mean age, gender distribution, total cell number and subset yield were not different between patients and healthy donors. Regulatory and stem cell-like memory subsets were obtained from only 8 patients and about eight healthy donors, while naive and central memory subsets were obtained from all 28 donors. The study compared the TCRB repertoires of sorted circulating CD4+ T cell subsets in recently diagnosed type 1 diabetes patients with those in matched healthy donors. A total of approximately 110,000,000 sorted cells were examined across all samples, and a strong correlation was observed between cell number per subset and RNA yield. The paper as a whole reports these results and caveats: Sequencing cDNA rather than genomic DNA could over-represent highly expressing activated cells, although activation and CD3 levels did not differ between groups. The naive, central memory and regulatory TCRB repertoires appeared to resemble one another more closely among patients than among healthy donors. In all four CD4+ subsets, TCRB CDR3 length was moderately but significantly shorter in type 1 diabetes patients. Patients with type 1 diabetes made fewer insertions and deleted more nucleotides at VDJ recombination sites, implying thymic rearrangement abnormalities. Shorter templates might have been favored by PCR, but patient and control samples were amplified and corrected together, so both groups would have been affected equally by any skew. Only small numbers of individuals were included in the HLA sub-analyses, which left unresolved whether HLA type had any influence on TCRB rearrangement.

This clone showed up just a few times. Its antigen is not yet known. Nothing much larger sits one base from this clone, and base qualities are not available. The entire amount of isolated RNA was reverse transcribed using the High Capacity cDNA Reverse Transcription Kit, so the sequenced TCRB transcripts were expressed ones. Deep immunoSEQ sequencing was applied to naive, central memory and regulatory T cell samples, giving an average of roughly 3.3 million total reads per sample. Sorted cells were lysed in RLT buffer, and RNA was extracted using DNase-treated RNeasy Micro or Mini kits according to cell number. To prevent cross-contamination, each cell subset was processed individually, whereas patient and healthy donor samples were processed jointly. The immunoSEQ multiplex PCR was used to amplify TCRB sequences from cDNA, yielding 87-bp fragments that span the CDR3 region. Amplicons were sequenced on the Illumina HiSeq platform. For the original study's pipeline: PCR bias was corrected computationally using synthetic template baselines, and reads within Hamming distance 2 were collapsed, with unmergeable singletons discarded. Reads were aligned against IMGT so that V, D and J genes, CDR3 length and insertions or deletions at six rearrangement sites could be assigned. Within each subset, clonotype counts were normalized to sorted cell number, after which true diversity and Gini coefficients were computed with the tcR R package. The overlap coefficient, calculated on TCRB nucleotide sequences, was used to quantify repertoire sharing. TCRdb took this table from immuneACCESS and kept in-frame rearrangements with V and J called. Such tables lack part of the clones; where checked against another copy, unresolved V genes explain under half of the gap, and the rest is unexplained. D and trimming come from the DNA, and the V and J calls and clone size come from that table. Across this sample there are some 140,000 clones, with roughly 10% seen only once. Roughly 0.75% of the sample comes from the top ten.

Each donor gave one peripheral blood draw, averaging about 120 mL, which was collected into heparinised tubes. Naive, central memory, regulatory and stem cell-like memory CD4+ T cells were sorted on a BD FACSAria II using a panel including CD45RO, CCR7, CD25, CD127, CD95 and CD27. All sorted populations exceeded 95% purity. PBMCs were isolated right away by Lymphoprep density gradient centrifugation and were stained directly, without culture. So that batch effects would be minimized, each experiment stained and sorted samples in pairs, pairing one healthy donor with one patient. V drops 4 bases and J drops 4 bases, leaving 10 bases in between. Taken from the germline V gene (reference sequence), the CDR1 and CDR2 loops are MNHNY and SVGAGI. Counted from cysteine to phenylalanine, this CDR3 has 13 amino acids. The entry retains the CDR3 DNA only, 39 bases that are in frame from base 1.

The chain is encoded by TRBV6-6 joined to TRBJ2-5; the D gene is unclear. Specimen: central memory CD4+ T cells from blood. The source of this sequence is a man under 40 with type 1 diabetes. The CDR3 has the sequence CASSWSHGETQYF. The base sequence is TGTGCCAGCAGTTGGAGTCATGGAGAGACCCAGTACTTC.